The rows below give T cell receptor beta chains drawn from one sample of a study of cytomegalovirus exposure and HLA in healthy donors. The data were produced by immunoSEQ multiplex PCR, yet TCRdb's version contains in-frame clones alone and is incomplete. Among approximately 200,000 clones listed, 80% to 85% were seen once. The sample taken for sequencing was PBMCs. The receptors here all came from a woman in her 30s in good health and CMV-seronegative. CDR3s include the opening cysteine and the closing phenylalanine or tryptophan. A D gene is named only where the DNA matches it firmly. Where a row states a size, it is once, few, many or the class of an expanded clone; other rows omit it.

V gene	clone size	J gene	D gene	CDR3 protein	CDR3 DNA
TRBV6-5	-	TRBJ2-1	-	CASSYGLGLGNEQFF	TGTGCCAGCAGTTACGGGCTAGGACTCGGCAATGAGCAGTTCTTC
TRBV10-1	-	TRBJ2-1	TRBD2	CASSDGGSRNEQFF	TGCGCCAGCAGTGATGGCGGGAGTCGCAATGAGCAGTTCTTC
TRBV7-8	once	TRBJ2-5	-	CASSLQRAGGKTQYF	TGTGCCAGCAGCTTACAGCGGGCAGGAGGAAAGACCCAGTACTTC
TRBV30	-	TRBJ1-5	-	CAWSLAGNQPQHF	TGTGCCTGGAGTCTGGCAGGCAATCAGCCCCAGCATTTT
TRBV28	-	TRBJ2-7	TRBD1	CASSPGTVFEQYF	TGTGCCAGCAGTCCCGGGACAGTCTTCGAGCAGTACTTC
TRBV28	-	TRBJ1-6	-	CASSFLQGGSPLHF	TGTGCCAGCAGTTTTTTACAGGGCGGATCACCCCTCCACTTT
TRBV30	-	TRBJ2-2	TRBD2	CAWTLPGLEDRELFF	TGTGCCTGGACGCTTCCGGGACTAGAAGACAGGGAGCTGTTTTTT
TRBV2	-	TRBJ2-7	-	CASRSTGEQYF	TGTGCCAGCAGAAGCACGGGGGAGCAGTACTTC
TRBV9	-	TRBJ1-4	TRBD1	CASSAGQGESTNEKLFF	TGTGCCAGCAGCGCGGGACAGGGAGAGTCGACTAATGAAAAACTGTTTTTT
TRBV7-6	-	TRBJ1-1	TRBD1	CASSKTGSSVNTEAFF	TGTGCCAGCAGCAAGACAGGGTCGAGCGTGAACACTGAAGCTTTCTTT
TRBV18	-	TRBJ2-6	-	CASSPRGGSGANVLTF	TGTGCCAGCTCACCACGAGGGGGCTCTGGGGCCAACGTCCTGACTTTC
TRBV28	-	TRBJ1-6	-	CASSPPTGSGSPLHF	TGTGCCAGCAGTCCCCCCACAGGGTCGGGGTCACCCCTCCACTTT
TRBV5-1	-	TRBJ1-5	-	CASSWTAGNQPQHF	TGCGCCAGCAGCTGGACAGCCGGCAATCAGCCCCAGCATTTT
TRBV30	few	TRBJ2-5	-	CAWSPWTKETQYF	TGTGCCTGGAGTCCGTGGACTAAAGAGACCCAGTACTTC
TRBV5-1	-	TRBJ1-1	-	CASSLVVANTEAFF	TGCGCCAGCAGCTTGGTTGTAGCAAACACTGAAGCTTTCTTT
TRBV7-7	-	TRBJ2-5	TRBD2	CASSIGTSGRETQYF	TGTGCCAGCAGCATCGGGACTAGCGGGAGGGAGACCCAGTACTTC
TRBV2	few	TRBJ2-3	TRBD1	CASTSDRVGTDTQYF	TGTGCCAGCACCTCGGACAGGGTCGGCACAGATACGCAGTATTTT
TRBV27	-	TRBJ1-2	-	CASSLLKAGASNYGYTF	TGTGCCAGCAGTTTACTGAAGGCGGGGGCCTCTAACTATGGCTACACCTTC
TRBV5-1	-	TRBJ2-1	TRBD2	CASSSGLARGEQFF	TGCGCCAGCAGCTCGGGACTAGCGAGGGGTGAGCAGTTCTTC
TRBV29-1	few	TRBJ1-2	-	CSVAALSYGYTF	TGCAGCGTTGCCGCGCTTAGCTATGGCTACACCTTC
TRBV10-3	-	TRBJ1-1	TRBD1	CAISGDRTNTEAFF	TGTGCCATCAGTGGGGACAGGACGAACACTGAAGCTTTCTTT
TRBV7-9	-	TRBJ2-5	-	CASSLQYQETQYF	TGTGCCAGCAGCTTACAGTACCAAGAGACCCAGTACTTC
TRBV27	-	TRBJ2-7	TRBD2	CASSRLWRASGRPRDYEQYF	TGTGCCAGCAGTCGACTATGGAGGGCTAGCGGGAGGCCTAGAGACTACGAGCAGTACTTC
TRBV30	-	TRBJ2-5	-	CAWMDRKETQYF	TGTGCCTGGATGGACAGAAAAGAGACCCAGTACTTC
TRBV2	-	TRBJ2-7	-	CASSDLPKQYF	TGTGCCAGCAGTGATCTACCGAAGCAGTACTTC
TRBV6-6	-	TRBJ1-3	-	CASSIQSSGNTIYF	TGTGCCAGCAGTATACAGAGCTCTGGAAACACCATATATTTT
TRBV6-5	once	TRBJ1-3	-	CASSYSKHNSGNTIYF	TGTGCCAGCAGTTACTCGAAACATAACTCTGGAAACACCATATATTTT
TRBV19	-	TRBJ2-1	-	CASMLGGGAEQFF	TGTGCCAGTATGCTGGGGGGTGGGGCTGAGCAGTTCTTC